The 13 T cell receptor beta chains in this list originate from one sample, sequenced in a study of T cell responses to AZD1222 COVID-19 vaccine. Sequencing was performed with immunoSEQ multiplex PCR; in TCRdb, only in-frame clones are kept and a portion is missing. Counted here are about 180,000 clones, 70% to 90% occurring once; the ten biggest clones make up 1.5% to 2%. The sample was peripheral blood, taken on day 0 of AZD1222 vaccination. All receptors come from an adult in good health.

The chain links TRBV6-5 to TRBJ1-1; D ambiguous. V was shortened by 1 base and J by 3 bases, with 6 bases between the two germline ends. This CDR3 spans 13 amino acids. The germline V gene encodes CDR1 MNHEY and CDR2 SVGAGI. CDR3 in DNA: TGTGCCAGCAGTTACTTAAGGGACACTGAAGCTTTCTTT. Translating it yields CASSYLRDTEAFF.

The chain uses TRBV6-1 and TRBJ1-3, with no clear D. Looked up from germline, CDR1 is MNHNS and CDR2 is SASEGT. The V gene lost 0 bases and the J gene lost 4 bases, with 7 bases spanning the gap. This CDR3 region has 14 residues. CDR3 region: CASSEARRGNTIYF. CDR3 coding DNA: TGTGCCAGCAGTGAAGCGCGTCGGGGAAACACCATATATTTT.

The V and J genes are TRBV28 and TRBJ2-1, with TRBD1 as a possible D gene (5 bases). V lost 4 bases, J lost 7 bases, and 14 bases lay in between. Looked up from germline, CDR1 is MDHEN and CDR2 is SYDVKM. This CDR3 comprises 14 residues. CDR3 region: CASSWGAAGNEQFF. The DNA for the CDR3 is TGTGCCAGCAGTTGGGGCGCCGCAGGGAATGAGCAGTTCTTC.

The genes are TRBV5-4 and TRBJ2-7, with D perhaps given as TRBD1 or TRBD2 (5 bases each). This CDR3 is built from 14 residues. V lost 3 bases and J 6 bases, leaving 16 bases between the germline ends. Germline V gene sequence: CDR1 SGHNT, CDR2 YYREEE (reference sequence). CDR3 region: CASSSPGRSSEQYF. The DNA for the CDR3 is TGTGCCAGCAGCTCACCGGGACGATCATCCGAGCAGTACTTC.

The CDR3 sequence: CASSPRTSGRNEQFF. In nucleotides, the CDR3 is TGTGCCAGCAGTCCTAGGACTAGCGGGAGGAATGAGCAGTTCTTC. The chain recombines TRBV6-5 with TRBJ2-1; 14 bases agree with TRBD2. Unmatched junction bases numbered 4, after V lost 5 bases and J lost 7 bases. Germline loops: CDR1 MNHEY, CDR2 SVGAGI. CDR3 length equals 15 residues.

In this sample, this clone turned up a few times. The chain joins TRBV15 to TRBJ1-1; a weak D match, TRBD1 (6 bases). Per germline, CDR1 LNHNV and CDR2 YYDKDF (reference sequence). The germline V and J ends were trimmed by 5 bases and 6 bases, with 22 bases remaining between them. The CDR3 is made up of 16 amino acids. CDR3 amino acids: CATSGGGPGGRSEAFF. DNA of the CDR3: TGTGCCACCAGCGGAGGGGGGCCGGGGGGCCGGTCTGAAGCTTTCTTT.

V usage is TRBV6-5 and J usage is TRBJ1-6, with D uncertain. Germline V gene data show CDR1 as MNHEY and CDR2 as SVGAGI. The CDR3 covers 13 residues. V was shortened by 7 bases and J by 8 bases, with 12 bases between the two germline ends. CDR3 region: CASTGRTHSPLHF. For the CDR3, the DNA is TGTGCCAGCACGGGCAGGACCCATTCACCCCTCCACTTT.

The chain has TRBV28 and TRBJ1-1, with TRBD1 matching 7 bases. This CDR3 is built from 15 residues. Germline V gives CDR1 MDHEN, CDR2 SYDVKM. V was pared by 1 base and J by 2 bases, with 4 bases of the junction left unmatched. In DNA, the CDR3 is TGTGCCAGCAGTTTATCGGGACAGTTTAACACTGAAGCTTTCTTT. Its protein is CASSLSGQFNTEAFF. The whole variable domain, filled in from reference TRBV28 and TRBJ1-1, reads DVKVTQSSRYLVKRTGEKVFLECVQDMDHENMFWYRQDPGLGLRLIYFSYDVKMKEKGDIPEGYSVSREKKERFSLILESASTNQTSMYLCASSLSGQFNTEAFFGQGTRLTVV.

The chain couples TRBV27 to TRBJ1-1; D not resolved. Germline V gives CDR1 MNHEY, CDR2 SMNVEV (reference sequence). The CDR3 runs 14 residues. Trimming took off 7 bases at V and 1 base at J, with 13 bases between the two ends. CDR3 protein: CASNLRGGNTEAFF. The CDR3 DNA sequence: TGTGCCAGCAACCTCCGGGGTGGGAACACTGAAGCTTTCTTT.

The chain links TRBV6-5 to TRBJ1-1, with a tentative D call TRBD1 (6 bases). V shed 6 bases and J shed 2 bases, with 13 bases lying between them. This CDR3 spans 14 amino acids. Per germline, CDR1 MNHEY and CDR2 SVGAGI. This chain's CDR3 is CASSPQDRNTEAFF. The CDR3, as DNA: TGTGCCAGCAGCCCCCAGGACAGAAACACTGAAGCTTTCTTT.

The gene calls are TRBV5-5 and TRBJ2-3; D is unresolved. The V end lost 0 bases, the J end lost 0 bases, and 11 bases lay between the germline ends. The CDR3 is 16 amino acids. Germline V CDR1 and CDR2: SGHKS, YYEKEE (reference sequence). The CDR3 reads CASSLDVPFSTDTQYF. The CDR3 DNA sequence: TGTGCCAGCAGCTTGGACGTTCCCTTTAGCACAGATACGCAGTATTTT.

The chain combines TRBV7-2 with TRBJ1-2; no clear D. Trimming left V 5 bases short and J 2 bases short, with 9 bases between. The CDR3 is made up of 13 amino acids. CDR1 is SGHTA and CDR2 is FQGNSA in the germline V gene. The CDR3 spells CASSRTGNYGYTF. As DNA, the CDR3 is TGTGCCAGCAGCAGAACGGGGAACTATGGCTACACCTTC.

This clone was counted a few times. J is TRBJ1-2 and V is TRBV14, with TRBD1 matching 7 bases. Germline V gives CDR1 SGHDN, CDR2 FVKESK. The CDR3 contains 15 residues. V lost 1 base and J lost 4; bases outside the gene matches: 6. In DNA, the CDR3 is TGTGCCAGCAGCCAAGTCGGGGGACAGAGCTATGGCTACACCTTC. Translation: CASSQVGGQSYGYTF.